This T cell receptor (beta chain) was retrieved from a study of T cells after yellow fever vaccination. Production of TCR cDNA was by 5'RACE template switching, which also added a universal primer site and UMIs. TCRdb passed the 5' RACE reads through MiXCR, listing each CDR3 protein once. The table has under 500,000 distinct CDR3 sequences, 18% seen once. To note about this clonotype: The antigen is undetermined.

V was clipped by 6 bases and J by 5 bases; unmatched bases: 7. Germline V gene sequence: CDR1 SGHRS, CDR2 YFSETQ. This CDR3 contains 15 residues. Overall study findings and caveats: Booster sampling recovered most clones from primary vaccination (approximately 97% CD4, around 90% CD8).

The sequencing here drew on PBMCs, taken before the yellow fever booster vaccination. The TCR was taken from a man aged 18 to 35 who received the YFV17D yellow fever vaccine. The rearrangement uses TRBV5-1 and TRBJ2-2; 10 bases are a match to TRBD2. CDR3 in amino acids: CASTPVSGGTGELFF. CDR3 in DNA: TGCGCCAGCACACCTGTTAGCGGGGGGACCGGGGAGCTGTTTTTT.